This T cell receptor (beta chain) was profiled in a study of blood T cell repertoires in COVID-19. Authors' processing steps: Estimation of nucleated cell counts relied on the amplification of reference gene primers. The protocol was immunoSEQ multiplex PCR, while the TCRdb copy is restricted to in-frame clones and leaves out a portion. The DNA was the basis for D and trimming; V, J and clone size are from that table. The table lists 300,000 to 400,000 clones, around 86% of them singletons, with roughly 6% in the top ten. V shed 2 bases, J shed 2 bases, and the junction held 3 bases outside the gene matches. Germline assignment: CDR1 MGHRA and CDR2 YSYEKL. This CDR3 has 16 amino acids. This clone was observed once.

The source of this sequence is a woman aged 45-59 years with COVID-19, enrolled during active disease. The sample comprised peripheral blood. The chain joins TRBV4-1 to TRBJ2-1; TRBD2 matches at 10 bases. The CDR3 region has the DNA TGCGCCAGCAGCCAATCCCTAGCGGGAGCCTACAATGAGCAGTTCTTC. Translation: CASSQSLAGAYNEQFF.